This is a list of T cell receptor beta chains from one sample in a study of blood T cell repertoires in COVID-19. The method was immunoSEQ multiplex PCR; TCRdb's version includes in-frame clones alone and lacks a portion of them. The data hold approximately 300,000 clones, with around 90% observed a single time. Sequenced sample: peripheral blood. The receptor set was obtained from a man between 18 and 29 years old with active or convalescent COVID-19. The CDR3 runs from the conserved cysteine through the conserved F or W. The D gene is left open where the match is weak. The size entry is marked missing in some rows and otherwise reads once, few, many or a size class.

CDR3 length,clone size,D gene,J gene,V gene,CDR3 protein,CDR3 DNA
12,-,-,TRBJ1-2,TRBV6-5,CASSYLQGGYTF,TGTGCCAGCAGTTACTTACAGGGAGGCTACACCTTC
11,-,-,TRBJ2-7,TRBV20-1,CSARVAAEQYF,TGCAGTGCTAGAGTTGCGGCCGAGCAGTACTTC
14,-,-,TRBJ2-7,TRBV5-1,CASSLPGGLDEQYF,TGCGCCAGCAGCTTGCCTGGGGGCCTCGACGAGCAGTACTTC
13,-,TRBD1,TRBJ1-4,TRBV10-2,CASGQGPGEKLFF,TGCGCCAGCGGACAGGGGCCTGGTGAAAAACTGTTTTTT
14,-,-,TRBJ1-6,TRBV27,CASSSQGTNSPLHF,TGTGCCAGCAGTTCCCAGGGGACTAATTCACCCCTCCACTTT
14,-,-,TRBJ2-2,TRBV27,CASSLVQGTGELFF,TGTGCCAGCAGTTTGGTACAGGGCACCGGGGAGCTGTTTTTT
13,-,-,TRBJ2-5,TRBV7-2,CASSPEGVETQYF,TGTGCCAGCAGCCCTGAGGGGGTCGAGACCCAGTACTTC
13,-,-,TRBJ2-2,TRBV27,CASSLVTSRELFF,TGTGCCAGCAGTTTAGTGACTTCCAGGGAGCTGTTTTTT
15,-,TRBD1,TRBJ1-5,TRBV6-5,CASSTGTGGNQPQHF,TGTGCCAGCAGTACCGGGACAGGAGGTAATCAGCCCCAGCATTTT
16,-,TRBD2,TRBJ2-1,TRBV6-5,CASSYSPSGTIDEQFF,TGTGCCAGCAGTTACTCTCCTAGCGGGACAATTGACGAGCAGTTCTTC
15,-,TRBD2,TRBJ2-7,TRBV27,CASSPLSGGPYEQYF,TGTGCCAGCAGTCCTCTGAGCGGGGGGCCCTACGAGCAGTACTTC
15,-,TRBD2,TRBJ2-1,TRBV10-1,CASSESSGSVDEQFF,TGCGCCAGCAGTGAGTCGAGCGGGAGTGTCGATGAGCAGTTCTTC
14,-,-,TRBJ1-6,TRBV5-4,CASSIGQPTGPLHF,TGTGCCAGCAGCATAGGACAGCCCACCGGCCCCCTCCACTTT
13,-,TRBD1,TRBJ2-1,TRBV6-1,CASSRQGSNEQFF,TGTGCCAGCAGTAGACAGGGTAGCAATGAGCAGTTCTTC
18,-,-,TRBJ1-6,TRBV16,CASSPGWGRGEGNSPLHF,TGTGCCAGCAGCCCTGGGTGGGGGCGCGGCGAAGGGAATTCACCCCTCCACTTT
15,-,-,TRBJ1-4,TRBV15,CATSREPVINEKLFF,TGTGCCACCAGCAGAGAGCCGGTGATTAATGAAAAACTGTTTTTT
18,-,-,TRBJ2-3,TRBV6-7,CASRGTGARVHLTDTQYF,TGTGCCAGCAGAGGAACAGGAGCCAGAGTTCACCTCACAGATACGCAGTATTTT
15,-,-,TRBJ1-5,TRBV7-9,CASSPPGQVNQPQHF,TGTGCCAGCAGCCCGCCGGGACAAGTCAATCAGCCCCAGCATTTT
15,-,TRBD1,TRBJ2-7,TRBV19,CASSPSGTGAWEQYF,TGTGCCAGTAGTCCGTCCGGGACAGGGGCCTGGGAGCAGTACTTC
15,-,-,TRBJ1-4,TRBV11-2,CASSLERGEGEKLFF,TGTGCCAGCAGTTTGGAGAGGGGGGAGGGTGAAAAACTGTTTTTT
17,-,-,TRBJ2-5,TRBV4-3,CASSQDPSFTGQETQYF,TGCGCCAGCAGCCAAGATCCATCATTTACAGGGCAAGAGACCCAGTACTTC
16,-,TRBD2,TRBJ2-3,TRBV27,CASSPATSGRSDTQYF,TGTGCCAGCAGTCCCGCTACTAGCGGGAGATCAGATACGCAGTATTTT
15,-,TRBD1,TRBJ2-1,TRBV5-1,CASIGGGQGINEQFF,TGCGCCAGCATTGGGGGAGGACAGGGGATCAATGAGCAGTTCTTC
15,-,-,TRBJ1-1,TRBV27,CASSPLTDRNTEAFF,TGTGCCAGCAGTCCACTGACAGACAGGAACACTGAAGCTTTCTTT
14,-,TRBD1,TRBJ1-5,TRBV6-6,CATSDRAANQPQHF,TGTGCCACCTCGGACAGGGCTGCTAATCAGCCCCAGCATTTT
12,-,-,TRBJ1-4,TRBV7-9,CASSDGGGKLFF,TGTGCCAGCAGCGACGGAGGAGGGAAACTGTTTTTT
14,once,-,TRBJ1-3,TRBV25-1,CASSEYEGRDTIYF,TGTGCCAGCAGTGAATATGAGGGTCGAGACACCATATATTTT
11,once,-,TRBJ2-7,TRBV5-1,CASSLDGEQYF,TGCGCCAGCAGCTTGGACGGCGAGCAGTACTTC
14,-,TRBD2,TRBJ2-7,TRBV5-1,CASSAGLAGDEQYF,TGCGCCAGCAGCGCGGGACTAGCGGGAGACGAGCAGTACTTC
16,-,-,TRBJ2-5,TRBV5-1,CASSSRGVSYQETQYF,TGCGCCAGCAGCTCCCGAGGCGTCTCGTACCAAGAGACCCAGTACTTC
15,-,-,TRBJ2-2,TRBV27,CASSLGGSTTGELFF,TGTGCCAGCAGCCTAGGCGGTTCGACCACCGGGGAGCTGTTTTTT
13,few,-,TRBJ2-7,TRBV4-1,CASSDRGGLGQYF,TGCGCCAGCAGCGATCGAGGCGGACTGGGGCAGTACTTC
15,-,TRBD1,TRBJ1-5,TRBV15,CATSTGQGYSQPQHF,TGTGCCACCAGCACCGGACAGGGATATTCTCAGCCCCAGCATTTT
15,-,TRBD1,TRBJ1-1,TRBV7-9,CASSPQTGVNTEAFF,TGTGCCAGCAGCCCCCAGACAGGGGTAAACACTGAAGCTTTCTTT
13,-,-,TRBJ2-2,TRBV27,CASSLQGAGELFF,TGTGCCAGCAGTTTACAGGGCGCCGGGGAGCTGTTTTTT
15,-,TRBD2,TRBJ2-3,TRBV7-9,CASSWSGTVTDTQYF,TGTGCCAGCAGCTGGAGCGGGACGGTCACAGATACGCAGTATTTT
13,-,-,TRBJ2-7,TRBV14,CASSPRAGYEQYF,TGTGCCAGCAGCCCCCGGGCGGGTTACGAGCAGTACTTC
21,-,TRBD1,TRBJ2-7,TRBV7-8,CASSLASGPGQGIIPIHEQYF,TGTGCCAGCAGCTTAGCGTCGGGACCGGGACAGGGAATAATCCCTATCCACGAGCAGTACTTC
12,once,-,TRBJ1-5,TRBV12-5,CASGWAIQPQHF,TGTGCTAGTGGTTGGGCAATTCAGCCCCAGCATTTT